This section outlines one T cell receptor beta chain sequence together with its context. The target antigen is unknown. This CDR3 is 15 amino acids long. Trimming removed 5 bases from V and 4 bases from J, with 17 bases in between. Germline V lookup: CDR1 MDHEN, CDR2 SYDVKM. This sample is part of a study of shared clonotypes between healthy human individuals. The study, taken as a whole, reports: Donor clonotype sharing was expected to depend on sequencing depth.

The study ran the assay at deep level. Investigators spread the genomic DNA of each subset evenly over several immunoSEQ plates. The protocol was immunoSEQ multiplex PCR, while the TCRdb copy is restricted to in-frame clones and leaves out a portion. The table includes about 980,000 clones, 76% detected once. The receptor was derived from a man aged 18 to 30 in good health. The gene calls are TRBV28 and TRBJ1-2; possible D gene TRBD1, 5 bases. Sequenced: memory CD4+ T cells sorted from blood. Subset reported: CD45RA-negative fraction. CDR3 DNA sequence: TGTGCCAGCAGTCCGGGACCTAGCCCTTCCTATGGCTACACCTTC. As protein: CASSPGPSPSYGYTF.